This T cell receptor beta chain was retrieved from a study of T cell responses to AZD1222 COVID-19 vaccine. Whole-study results and caveats: Two AZD1222 administrations were followed by greater Spike-specific TCR breadth and depth. The repertoires were collected only after the peak T cell response.

The CDR3 length is 12 residues. The ends were cut back, 4 bases at V and 7 bases at J, with 10 bases in the middle. Germline values: CDR1 MGHDK, CDR2 SYGVNS. Data came from immunoSEQ multiplex PCR; TCRdb stores just in-frame clones and leaves some out. The table has fewer than 110,000 clones, about 93% seen once. Note on this clone: Its antigen is still unknown.

The receptor's source is an adult in good health. This chain uses TRBV25-1 with TRBJ1-1, with no clear D. The sequences come from peripheral blood, collected on day 0 of AZD1222 vaccination. The CDR3 DNA sequence: TGTGCCAGCAGTGGGAGCAAGTTTGAAGCTTTCTTT. This gives the protein CASSGSKFEAFF.